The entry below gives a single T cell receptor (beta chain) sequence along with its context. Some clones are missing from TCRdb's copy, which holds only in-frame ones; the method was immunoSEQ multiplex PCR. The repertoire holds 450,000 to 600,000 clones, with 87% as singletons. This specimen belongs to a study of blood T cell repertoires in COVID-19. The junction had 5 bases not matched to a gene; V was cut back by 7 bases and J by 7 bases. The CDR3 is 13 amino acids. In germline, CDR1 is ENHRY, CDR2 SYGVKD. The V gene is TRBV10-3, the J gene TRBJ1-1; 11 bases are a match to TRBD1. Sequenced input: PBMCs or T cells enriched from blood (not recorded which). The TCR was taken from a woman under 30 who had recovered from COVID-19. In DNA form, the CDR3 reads TGTGCCATCACCTCGGGACAGGGGGTTGAAGCTTTCTTT. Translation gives CAITSGQGVEAFF.